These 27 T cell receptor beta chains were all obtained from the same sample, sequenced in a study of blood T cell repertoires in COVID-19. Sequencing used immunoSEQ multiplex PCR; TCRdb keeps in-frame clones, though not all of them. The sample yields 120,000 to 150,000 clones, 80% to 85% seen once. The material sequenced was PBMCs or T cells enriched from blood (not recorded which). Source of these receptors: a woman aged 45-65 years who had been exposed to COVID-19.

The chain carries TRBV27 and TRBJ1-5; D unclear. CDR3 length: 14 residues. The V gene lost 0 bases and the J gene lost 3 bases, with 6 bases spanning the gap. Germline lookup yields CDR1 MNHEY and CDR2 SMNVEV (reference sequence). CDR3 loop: CASSLSQNNQPQHF. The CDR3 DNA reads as TGTGCCAGCAGTTTATCCCAAAACAATCAGCCCCAGCATTTT.

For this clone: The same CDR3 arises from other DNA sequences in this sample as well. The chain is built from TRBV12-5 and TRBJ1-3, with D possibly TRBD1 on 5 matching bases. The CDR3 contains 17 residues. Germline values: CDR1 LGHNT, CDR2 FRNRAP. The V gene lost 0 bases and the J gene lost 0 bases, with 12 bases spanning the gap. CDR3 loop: CASGLVLGGVSGNTIYF. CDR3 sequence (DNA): TGTGCTAGTGGTTTGGTACTCGGAGGGGTCTCTGGAAACACCATATATTTT.

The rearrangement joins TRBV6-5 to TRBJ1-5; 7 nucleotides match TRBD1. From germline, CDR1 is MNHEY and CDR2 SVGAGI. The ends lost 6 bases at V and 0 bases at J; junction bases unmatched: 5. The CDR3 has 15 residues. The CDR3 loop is CASSQDRASNQPQHF. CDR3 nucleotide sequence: TGTGCCAGCAGCCAAGACAGGGCTAGCAATCAGCCCCAGCATTTT.

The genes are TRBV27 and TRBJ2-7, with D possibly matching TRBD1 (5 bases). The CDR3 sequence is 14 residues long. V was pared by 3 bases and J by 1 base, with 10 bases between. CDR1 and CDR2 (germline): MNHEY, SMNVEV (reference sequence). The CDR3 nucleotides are TGTGCCAGCAGTTTGACAGAATCTTCCTACGAGCAGTACTTC. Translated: CASSLTESSYEQYF.

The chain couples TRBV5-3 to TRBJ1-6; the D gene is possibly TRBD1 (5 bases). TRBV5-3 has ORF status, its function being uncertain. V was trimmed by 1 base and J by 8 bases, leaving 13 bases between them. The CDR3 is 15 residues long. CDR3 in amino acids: CARSLHRSTDSPLHF. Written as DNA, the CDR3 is TGTGCCAGAAGCTTGCACAGGAGTACGGATTCACCCCTCCACTTT.

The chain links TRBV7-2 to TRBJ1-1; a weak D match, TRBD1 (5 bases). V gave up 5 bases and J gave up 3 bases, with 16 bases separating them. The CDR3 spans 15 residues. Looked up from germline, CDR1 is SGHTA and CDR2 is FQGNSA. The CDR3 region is CASSPRGTVYTEAFF. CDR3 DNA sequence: TGTGCCAGCAGCCCCCGGGGGACGGTATACACTGAAGCTTTCTTT.

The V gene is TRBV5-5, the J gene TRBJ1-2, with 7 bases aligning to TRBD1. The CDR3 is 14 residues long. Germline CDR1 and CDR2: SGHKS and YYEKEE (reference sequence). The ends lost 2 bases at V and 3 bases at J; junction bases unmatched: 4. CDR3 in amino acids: CASSLQGWDYGYTF. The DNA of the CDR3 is TGTGCCAGCAGCTTACAGGGGTGGGACTATGGCTACACCTTC.

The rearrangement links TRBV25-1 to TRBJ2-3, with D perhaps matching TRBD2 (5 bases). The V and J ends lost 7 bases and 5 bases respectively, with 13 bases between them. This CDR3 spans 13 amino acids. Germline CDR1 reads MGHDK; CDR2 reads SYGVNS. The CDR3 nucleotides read TGTGCCAGCATTCCGGGGTTAGGAGATACGCAGTATTTT. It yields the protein CASIPGLGDTQYF.

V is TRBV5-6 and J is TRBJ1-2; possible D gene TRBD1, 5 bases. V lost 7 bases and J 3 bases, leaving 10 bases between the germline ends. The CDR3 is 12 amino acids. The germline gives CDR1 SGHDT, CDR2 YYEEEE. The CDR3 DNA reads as TGTGCCAGCTCCCCGGGGGACTATGGCTACACCTTC. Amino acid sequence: CASSPGDYGYTF. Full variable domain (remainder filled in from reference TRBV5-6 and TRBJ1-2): DAGVTQSPTHLIKTRGQQVTLRCSPKSGHDTVSWYQQALGQGPQFIFQYYEEEERQRGNFPDRFSGHQFPNYSSELNVNALLLGDSALYLCASSPGDYGYTFGSGTRLTVV.

CDR3 DNA: TGTGCCAGCAGTGAAGCGTGGGGGCTTAGGAATGAGCAGTTCTTC. Encoded protein: CASSEAWGLRNEQFF. The J gene is TRBJ2-1, the V gene TRBV6-1; D might be TRBD1 (6 bases). CDR1 and CDR2 (germline): MNHNS, SASEGT. Trimming took off 0 bases at V and 7 bases at J, with 13 bases between the two ends. The CDR3 has 15 amino acids.

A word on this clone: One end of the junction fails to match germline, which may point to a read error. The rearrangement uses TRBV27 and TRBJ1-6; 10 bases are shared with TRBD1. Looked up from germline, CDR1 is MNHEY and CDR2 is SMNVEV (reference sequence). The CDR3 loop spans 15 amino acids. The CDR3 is CASRPGTGDYSPFHF. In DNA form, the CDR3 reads TGTGCCAGCAGACCCGGGACAGGGGATTATTCACCCTTCCACTTT.

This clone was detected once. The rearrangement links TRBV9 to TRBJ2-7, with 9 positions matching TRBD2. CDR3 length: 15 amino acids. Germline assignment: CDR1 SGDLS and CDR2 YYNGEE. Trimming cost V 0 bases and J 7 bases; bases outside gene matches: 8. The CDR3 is CASSVGQREDIEQYF. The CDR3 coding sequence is TGTGCCAGCAGCGTAGGCCAGCGGGAGGACATTGAGCAGTACTTC.

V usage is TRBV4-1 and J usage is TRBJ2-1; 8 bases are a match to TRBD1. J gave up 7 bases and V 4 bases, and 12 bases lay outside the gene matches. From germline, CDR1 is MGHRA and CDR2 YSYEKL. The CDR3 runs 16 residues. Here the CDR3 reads CASSPGAGGSRNEQFF. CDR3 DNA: TGCGCCAGCAGCCCCGGAGCAGGGGGCAGTAGAAATGAGCAGTTCTTC.

CDR3 sequence (DNA): TGTGCCAGCAGCCAAGCTCAAGGACTAGCGCCTCTATCAGACTACGAGCAGTACTTC. Its protein is CASSQAQGLAPLSDYEQYF. The chain uses TRBV3-1 (or the pseudogene TRBV3-2) and TRBJ2-7, with 9 bases fitting TRBD2. The trim removed 1 base at V and 3 bases at J, leaving 16 bases unmatched. The CDR3 totals 19 residues. The germline V gene has CDR1 LGHDT and CDR2 YNNKEL (reference sequence).

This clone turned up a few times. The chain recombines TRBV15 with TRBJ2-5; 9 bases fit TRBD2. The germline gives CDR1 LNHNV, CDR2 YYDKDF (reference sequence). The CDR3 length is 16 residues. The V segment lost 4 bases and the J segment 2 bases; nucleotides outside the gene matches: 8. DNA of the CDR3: TGTGCCACCAGCAACGGTAGGCGGGGGGGGCAAGAGACCCAGTACTTC. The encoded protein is CATSNGRRGGQETQYF.

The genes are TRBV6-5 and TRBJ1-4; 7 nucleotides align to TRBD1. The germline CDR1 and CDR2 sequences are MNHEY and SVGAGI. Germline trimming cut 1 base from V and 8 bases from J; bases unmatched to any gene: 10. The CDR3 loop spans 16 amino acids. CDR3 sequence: CASSYFNRGSFEKLFF. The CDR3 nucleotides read TGTGCCAGCAGTTACTTCAACAGGGGAAGCTTCGAAAAACTGTTTTTT.

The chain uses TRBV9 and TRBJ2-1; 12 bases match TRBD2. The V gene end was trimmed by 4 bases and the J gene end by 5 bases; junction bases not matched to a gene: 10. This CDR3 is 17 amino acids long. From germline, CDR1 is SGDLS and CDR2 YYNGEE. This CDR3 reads CASSPRLAGGHHNEQFF. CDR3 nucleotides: TGTGCCAGCAGCCCCCGCCTAGCGGGAGGGCACCACAATGAGCAGTTCTTC.

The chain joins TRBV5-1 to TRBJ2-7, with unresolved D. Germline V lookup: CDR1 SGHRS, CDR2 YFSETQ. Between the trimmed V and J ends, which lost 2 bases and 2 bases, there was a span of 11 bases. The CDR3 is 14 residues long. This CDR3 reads CASSFGGITYEQYF. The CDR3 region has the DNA TGCGCCAGCAGCTTCGGCGGTATAACCTACGAGCAGTACTTC. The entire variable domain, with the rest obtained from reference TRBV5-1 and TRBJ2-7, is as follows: KAGVTQTPRYLIKTRGQQVTLSCSPISGHRSVSWYQQTPGQGLQFLFEYFSETQRNKGNFPGRFSGRQFSNSRSEMNVSTLELGDSALYLCASSFGGITYEQYFGPGTRLTVT.

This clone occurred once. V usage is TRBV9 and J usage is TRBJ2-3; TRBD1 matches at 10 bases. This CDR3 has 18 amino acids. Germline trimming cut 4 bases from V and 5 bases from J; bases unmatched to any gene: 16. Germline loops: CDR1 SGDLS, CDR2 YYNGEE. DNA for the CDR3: TGTGCCAGCAGCTCCCGTCCGGGACAGGGGATTTCTGGAGATACGCAGTATTTT. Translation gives CASSSRPGQGISGDTQYF. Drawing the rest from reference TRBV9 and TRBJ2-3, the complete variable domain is DSGVTQTPKHLITATGQRVTLRCSPRSGDLSVYWYQQSLDQGLQFLIQYYNGEERAKGNILERFSAQQFPDLHSELNLSSLELGDSALYFCASSSRPGQGISGDTQYFGPGTRLTVL.

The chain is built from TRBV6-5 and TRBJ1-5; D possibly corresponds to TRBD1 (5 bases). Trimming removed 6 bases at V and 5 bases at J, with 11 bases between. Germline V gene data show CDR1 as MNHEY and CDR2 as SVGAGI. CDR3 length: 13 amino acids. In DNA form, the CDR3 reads TGTGCCAGCAGCGCTGGAGGGGATCAGCCCCAGCATTTT. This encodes CASSAGGDQPQHF.

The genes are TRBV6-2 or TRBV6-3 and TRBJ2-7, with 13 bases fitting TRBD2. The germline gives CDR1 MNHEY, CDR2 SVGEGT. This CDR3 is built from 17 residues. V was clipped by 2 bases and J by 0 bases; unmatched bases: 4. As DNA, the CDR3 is TGTGCCAGCAGTTACCGGACTAGCGGGAGATTCTCCTACGAGCAGTACTTC. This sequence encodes CASSYRTSGRFSYEQYF.

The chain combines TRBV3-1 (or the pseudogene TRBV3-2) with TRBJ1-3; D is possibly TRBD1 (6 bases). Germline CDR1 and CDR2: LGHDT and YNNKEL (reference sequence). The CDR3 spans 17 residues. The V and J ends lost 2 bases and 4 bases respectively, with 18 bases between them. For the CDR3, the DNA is TGTGCCAGCAGCCAACTTTACAGGGAAGCGGGGGGAAACACCATATATTTT. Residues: CASSQLYREAGGNTIYF.

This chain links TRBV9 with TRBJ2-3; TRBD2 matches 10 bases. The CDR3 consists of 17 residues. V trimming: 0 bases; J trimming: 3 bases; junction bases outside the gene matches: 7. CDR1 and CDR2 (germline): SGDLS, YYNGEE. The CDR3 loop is CASSVEKAGGQTDTQYF. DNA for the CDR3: TGTGCCAGCAGCGTAGAGAAAGCGGGGGGGCAAACAGATACGCAGTATTTT.

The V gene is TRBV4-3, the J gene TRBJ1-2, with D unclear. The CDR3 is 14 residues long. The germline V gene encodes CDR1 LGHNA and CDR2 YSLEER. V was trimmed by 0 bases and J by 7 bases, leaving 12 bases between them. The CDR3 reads CASSQEPGKGGYTF. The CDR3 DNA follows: TGCGCCAGCAGCCAAGAGCCGGGGAAGGGTGGCTACACCTTC.

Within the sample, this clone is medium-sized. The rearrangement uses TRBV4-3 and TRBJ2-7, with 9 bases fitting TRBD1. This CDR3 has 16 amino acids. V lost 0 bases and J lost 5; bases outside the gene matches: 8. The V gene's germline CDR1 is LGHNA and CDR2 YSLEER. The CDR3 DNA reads TGCGCCAGCAGCCAAGAACCACAGGGGGCGAGCCACGAGCAGTACTTC. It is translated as CASSQEPQGASHEQYF.

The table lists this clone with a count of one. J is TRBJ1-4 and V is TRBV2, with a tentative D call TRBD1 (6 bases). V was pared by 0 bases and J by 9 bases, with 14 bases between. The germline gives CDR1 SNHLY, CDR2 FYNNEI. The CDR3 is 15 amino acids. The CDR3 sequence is CASSEATGKVKKLFF. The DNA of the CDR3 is TGTGCCAGCAGTGAAGCCACAGGGAAAGTAAAAAAACTGTTTTTT. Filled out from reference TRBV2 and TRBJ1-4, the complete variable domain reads EPEVTQTPSHQVTQMGQEVILRCVPISNHLYFYWYRQILGQKVEFLVSFYNNEISEKSEIFDDQFSVERPDGSNFTLKIRSTKLEDSAMYFCASSEATGKVKKLFFGSGTQLSVL.

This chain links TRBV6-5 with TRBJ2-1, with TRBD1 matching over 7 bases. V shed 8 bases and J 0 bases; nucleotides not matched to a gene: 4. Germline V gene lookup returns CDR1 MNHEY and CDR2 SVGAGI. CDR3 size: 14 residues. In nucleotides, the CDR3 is TGTGCCAGCGAGGGACAGATCTCCTACAATGAGCAGTTCTTC. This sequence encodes CASEGQISYNEQFF.